Listed here are 27 T cell receptor beta chains from one sample, sequenced in a study of blood T cell repertoires in COVID-19. Clones were read by immunoSEQ multiplex PCR, and TCRdb kept only the in-frame ones, dropping some. This repertoire shows fewer than 300,000 clones, around 87% found once; its top ten account for 2% to 3%. Material: peripheral blood. The receptor source for this set is a woman aged 45-65 years with acute or convalescent COVID-19.

In this sample, this clone turned up once. This chain's CDR3 is CASSLLYMGGTEAFF. The CDR3 bases are TGTGCCAGCAGCTTATTGTATATGGGGGGAACTGAAGCTTTCTTT. The V and J genes are TRBV7-2 and TRBJ1-1, with D possibly being TRBD1 (5 bases). This CDR3 has 15 residues. The germline gives CDR1 SGHTA, CDR2 FQGNSA. The V end lost 2 bases, the J end lost 5 bases, and 15 bases lay between the germline ends.

This clone appeared once. The V and J genes are TRBV7-9 and TRBJ2-7; D is possibly TRBD2 (5 bases). The CDR3 extends over 15 amino acids. V lost 0 bases and J 0 bases, leaving 9 bases between the germline ends. CDR1 is SEHNR and CDR2 is FQNEAQ in the germline V gene (reference sequence). CDR3 sequence: CASSLAAATSYEQYF. The CDR3 DNA is TGTGCCAGCAGCTTAGCAGCGGCTACCTCCTACGAGCAGTACTTC. Complete variable domain (other parts from reference TRBV7-9 and TRBJ2-7): DTGVSQNPRHKITKRGQNVTFRCDPISEHNRLYWYRQTLGQGPEFLTYFQNEAQLEKSRLLSDRFSAERPKGSFSTLEIQRTEQGDSAMYLCASSLAAATSYEQYFGPGTRLTVT.

The chain couples TRBV30 to TRBJ1-2; a weak D match, TRBD1 (6 bases). V was pared by 8 bases and J by 0 bases, with 13 bases between. The CDR3 has 13 amino acids. Per germline, CDR1 GTSNPN and CDR2 SVGIG (reference sequence). The CDR3 loop is CAGFTGTNYGYTF. Here the CDR3 DNA reads TGTGCCGGCTTCACAGGGACTAACTATGGCTACACCTTC.

In its sample, this clone was seen once. This chain joins TRBV24-1 and TRBJ2-6, with a weak D call TRBD1 (5 bases). CDR3 length: 17 residues. Germline V CDR1 and CDR2: KGHDR, SFDVKD. Trimming removed 5 bases from V and 1 base from J, with 14 bases in between. CDR3 nucleotide sequence: TGTGCCACCAGTGGGGGCAGCACTTTTTCTGGGGCCAACGTCCTGACTTTC. Translation gives CATSGGSTFSGANVLTF.

A few counts support this clone. The V and J genes are TRBV5-1 and TRBJ1-2; D is unclear. The germline gives CDR1 SGHRS, CDR2 YFSETQ. Trimming cost V 1 base and J 4 bases, with 5 bases left between them. The CDR3 is 12 residues long. The CDR3 region is CASSLSGYGYTF. CDR3 bases: TGCGCCAGCAGCTTGTCCGGCTATGGCTACACCTTC.

The V call is TRBV2, the J call TRBJ2-6, with D possibly being TRBD1 (6 bases). The length of the CDR3 is 18 residues. V dropped 7 bases and J dropped 1 base, with 20 bases sitting between them. CDR1 and CDR2 from the germline V gene are SNHLY and FYNNEI. The CDR3 is CASNRDRFWRSGANVLTF. Here the CDR3 DNA reads TGTGCCAGCAACCGCGACAGGTTCTGGAGGTCTGGGGCCAACGTCCTGACTTTC.

The chain recombines TRBV3-1 (or the pseudogene TRBV3-2) with TRBJ2-5, with D possibly TRBD1 on 5 matching bases. Germline V gives CDR1 LGHDT, CDR2 YNNKEL (reference sequence). The length of the CDR3 is 14 residues. Trimming cost V 2 bases and J 5 bases, with 12 bases left between them. The CDR3 sequence is CASSQPSGQETQYF. DNA of the CDR3: TGTGCCAGCAGCCAACCATCAGGGCAGGAGACCCAGTACTTC.

The genes are TRBV4-3 and TRBJ2-7, with TRBD1 identical over 11 bases. Germline V gives CDR1 LGHNA, CDR2 YSLEER. The CDR3 runs to 15 residues. With V trimmed by 4 bases and J by 2 bases, 4 bases remained unmatched. In nucleotides, the CDR3 is TGCGCCAGCAGCCGAGGACAGGGGGCAACCTACGAGCAGTACTTC. Its protein product is CASSRGQGATYEQYF.

The chain combines TRBV6-1 with TRBJ1-3, with D perhaps matching TRBD1 (6 bases). Germline CDR1 reads MNHNS; CDR2 reads SASEGT. V lost 1 base to trimming and J lost 5 bases, with 12 bases between them. The CDR3 runs 15 residues. CDR3 nucleotide sequence: TGTGCCAGCAGTGAAGTACAGGGAGTCAGAAACACCATATATTTT. Translating it yields CASSEVQGVRNTIYF.

This sequence joins TRBV28 and TRBJ2-7; D unresolved. The CDR3 contains 11 residues. Deletions cut 8 bases from V and 0 bases from J, with 5 bases between. In germline, CDR1 is MDHEN, CDR2 SYDVKM. The CDR3 loop reads CASLNSYEQYF. For the CDR3, the DNA is TGTGCCAGCCTTAACTCCTACGAGCAGTACTTC. Based on the CDR3 plus reference TRBV28 and TRBJ2-7, the full variable domain is DVKVTQSSRYLVKRTGEKVFLECVQDMDHENMFWYRQDPGLGLRLIYFSYDVKMKEKGDIPEGYSVSREKKERFSLILESASTNQTSMYLCASLNSYEQYFGPGTRLTVT.

The chain links TRBV4-2 to TRBJ2-2, with 11 bases aligning to TRBD1. The CDR3 spans 15 residues. CDR1 and CDR2 from the germline V gene are LGHNA and YNFKEQ. Unmatched junction bases numbered 7, after V lost 6 bases and J lost 7 bases. This chain's CDR3 is CASRPGQGGIGELFF. In nucleotides, the CDR3 is TGTGCCAGCAGGCCGGGACAGGGGGGCATCGGGGAGCTGTTTTTT.

With respect to this clone: The sample contains more than one DNA sequence encoding this CDR3. J is TRBJ2-1 and V is TRBV27, with a possible D match to TRBD2 (6 bases). Germline V gene sequence: CDR1 MNHEY, CDR2 SMNVEV (reference sequence). This CDR3 has 14 residues. V lost 5 bases, J lost 7 bases, and 15 bases lay in between. The CDR3 loop is CASSLLLAVNEQFF. The CDR3 DNA reads as TGTGCCAGCAGTCTACTTTTAGCGGTAAATGAGCAGTTCTTC.

As DNA, the CDR3 is TGTGCCAGCAGTGACAAGCGCCCGGGACTAGCGGGACAAAATGAGCAGTTCTTC. It yields the protein CASSDKRPGLAGQNEQFF. This chain joins TRBV6-1 and TRBJ2-1, with 13 bases aligning to TRBD2. The V gene's germline CDR1 is MNHNS and CDR2 SASEGT. With 3 bases clipped from V and 7 bases from J, the junction kept 12 bases outside the gene matches. The CDR3 totals 18 residues.

The chain employs TRBV7-2 and TRBJ2-3, with TRBD2 matching 8 bases. Losses at the gene ends were 2 bases for V and 5 bases for J; bases not matched to a gene: 9. This CDR3 region has 16 residues. Germline loops: CDR1 SGHTA, CDR2 FQGNSA. This CDR3 reads CASSLIPGRAVDTQYF. The CDR3 DNA reads as TGTGCCAGCAGCTTAATCCCCGGGAGGGCCGTAGATACGCAGTATTTT.

V usage is TRBV28 and J usage is TRBJ2-1; D is unresolved. The CDR3 is 12 amino acids. Looked up from germline, CDR1 is MDHEN and CDR2 is SYDVKM. With 6 bases removed from V and 5 bases from J, the gap between germline ends came to 8 bases. CDR3 DNA sequence: TGTGCCAGCAGCTCTGGAGACAATGAGCAGTTCTTC. Protein: CASSSGDNEQFF.

The CDR3 DNA reads as TGTGCCAGCAGCTTAGGGGGACAGGGTGAAGCTTTCTTT. The encoded protein is CASSLGGQGEAFF. The chain couples TRBV7-2 to TRBJ1-1; 9 bases match TRBD1. The length of the CDR3 is 13 residues. Germline CDR1 and CDR2: SGHTA and FQGNSA. V lost 1 base to trimming and J lost 7 bases; unmatched junction nucleotides: 1.

The gene calls are TRBV7-6 and TRBJ1-2; D uncertain. The CDR3 is 11 amino acids. V was clipped by 4 bases and J by 8 bases, with 8 bases between them. Germline values: CDR1 SGHVS, CDR2 FNYEAQ. The CDR3 sequence is CASSSSRGYTF. The CDR3 bases are TGTGCCAGCAGCTCCTCTAGGGGCTACACCTTC.

This chain links TRBV21-1 with TRBJ1-1; the tabulated D call, TRBD1, remains unverified against the DNA. TRBV21-1 is annotated as a pseudogene. CDR3 size: 15 residues. The chain's CDR3 is CASSLRIRAYTEAFF. CDR3 coding DNA: TGTGCCAGCAGCCTACGAATCAGGGCCTACACTGAAGCTTTCTTT.

J is TRBJ1-6 and V is TRBV28, with 10 bases fitting TRBD1. V dropped 4 bases and J dropped 7; count of bases not matched to a gene: 7. Per germline, CDR1 MDHEN and CDR2 SYDVKM. The CDR3 covers 16 residues. CDR3 region: CASSSSGTGENSPLHF. The CDR3 nucleotides read TGTGCCAGCAGTTCCTCCGGGACAGGGGAGAATTCACCCCTCCACTTT.

The V call is TRBV28, the J call TRBJ2-1, with 7 positions matching TRBD1. V lost 1 base, J lost 2 bases, and 8 bases stayed unmatched. Germline lookup yields CDR1 MDHEN and CDR2 SYDVKM. The CDR3 covers 17 residues. The chain's CDR3 is CASSLFKQGQAYNEQFF. The CDR3, as DNA: TGTGCCAGCAGTTTATTCAAACAGGGGCAGGCCTACAATGAGCAGTTCTTC.

The chain links TRBV28 to TRBJ1-6; 7 positions agree with TRBD1. Germline assignment: CDR1 MDHEN and CDR2 SYDVKM. With V trimmed by 8 bases and J by 7 bases, 8 bases remained unmatched. The CDR3 contains 14 residues. This CDR3 is CASREGQTNSPLHF. The CDR3 nucleotides are TGTGCCAGCCGAGAGGGACAGACAAATTCACCCCTCCACTTT.

The chain recombines TRBV18 with TRBJ2-2; maybe TRBD2 (5 bases). The V gene lost 3 bases and the J gene lost 7 bases, with 15 bases spanning the gap. CDR3 size: 15 residues. The V gene's germline CDR1 is KGHSH and CDR2 LQKENI. CDR3: CASSPRSGNDGELFF. The CDR3, as DNA: TGTGCCAGCTCACCCCGATCGGGGAATGACGGGGAGCTGTTTTTT.

This clone has just one count. J is TRBJ2-2 and V is TRBV4-1, with TRBD1 as a possible D gene (5 bases). CDR3 length equals 15 residues. Trimming removed 4 bases at V and 5 bases at J, with 14 bases between. Per the germline V gene, CDR1 is MGHRA and CDR2 is YSYEKL. The CDR3 loop is CASSRLDTLTGELFF. CDR3 DNA sequence: TGCGCCAGCAGCCGTCTGGACACTTTAACCGGGGAGCTGTTTTTT.

The chain couples TRBV3-1 (or the pseudogene TRBV3-2) to TRBJ1-3; D is undetermined. This CDR3 is built from 14 residues. V dropped 4 bases and J dropped 1 base, with 8 bases sitting between them. Germline values: CDR1 LGHDT, CDR2 YNNKEL (reference sequence). CDR3: CASSRQLSGNTIYF. The CDR3 bases are TGTGCCAGCAGCCGCCAGTTATCTGGAAACACCATATATTTT.

The genes are TRBV11-1 and TRBJ2-7, with D maybe TRBD2 (6 bases). This CDR3 spans 13 amino acids. Germline V gene sequence: CDR1 SGHAT, CDR2 FQDESV (reference sequence). Trimming left V 1 base short and J 5 bases short, with 9 bases between. The CDR3 is CASSLGGMDEQYF. The DNA of the CDR3 is TGTGCCAGCAGCTTAGGCGGGATGGACGAGCAGTACTTC.

This clone was recorded only once. The gene calls are TRBV4-3 and TRBJ1-4, with D uncertain. Germline CDR1 reads LGHNA; CDR2 reads YSLEER. This CDR3 spans 16 amino acids. With 1 base removed from V and 4 bases from J, the gap between germline ends came to 13 bases. CDR3 in DNA: TGCGCCAGCAGCCAAGTAGGCGGGCGCCTTAATGAAAAACTGTTTTTT. It codes for CASSQVGGRLNEKLFF.

The V and J genes are TRBV7-2 and TRBJ1-4; no reliable D call. The V end was cut by 0 bases, the J end by 6 bases, with 5 bases between. Germline-derived CDR1 and CDR2 are SGHTA and FQGNSA. The CDR3 is 13 residues long. CDR3 DNA sequence: TGTGCCAGCAGCTTAGCGAGGGATGAAAAACTGTTTTTT. Its protein product is CASSLARDEKLFF. The full variable domain, with the rest looked up from reference TRBV7-2 and TRBJ1-4, is GAGVSQSPSNKVTEKGKDVELRCDPISGHTALYWYRQSLGQGLEFLIYFQGNSAPDKSGLPSDRFSAERTGGSVSTLTIQRTQQEDSAVYLCASSLARDEKLFFGSGTQLSVL.